The TCR beta chain described here comes from a study of a mutant IDH1 vaccine in newly diagnosed glioma. Study information: Treated individuals were approximately 60% male and around 38% female, averaging 40.4 years of age. Pretreatment consisted of radiotherapy, temozolomide, or both, with most receiving both.

Assay: immunoSEQ multiplex PCR; the TCRdb copy retains only in-frame clones and omits some. There are tens of thousands of clones in the sample; approximately 87% occur only once, and 1.4% lies in the top ten. Concerning this clone: Its cognate antigen is unknown.

Described time point: week 23, last vaccination. Doses comprised 300 ug of mutant IDH1 20-mer peptide each, plus topical imiquimod. This receptor was taken from a man aged 40-49 years with glioma. The sample in question was PBMCs, obtained from a glioma patient whose treatment included an IDH1 peptide vaccine.

DNA for the CDR3: TGCGCCAGCAGCTCGGGACTAGCGGAGCAAGAGACCCAGTACTTC. Its translation is CASSSGLAEQETQYF. This chain connects TRBV5-1 to TRBJ2-5, with TRBD2 identical over 11 bases. Germline CDR1 reads SGHRS; CDR2 reads YFSETQ. V shed 3 bases and J 2 bases; nucleotides not matched to a gene: 3. CDR3 size: 15 residues.